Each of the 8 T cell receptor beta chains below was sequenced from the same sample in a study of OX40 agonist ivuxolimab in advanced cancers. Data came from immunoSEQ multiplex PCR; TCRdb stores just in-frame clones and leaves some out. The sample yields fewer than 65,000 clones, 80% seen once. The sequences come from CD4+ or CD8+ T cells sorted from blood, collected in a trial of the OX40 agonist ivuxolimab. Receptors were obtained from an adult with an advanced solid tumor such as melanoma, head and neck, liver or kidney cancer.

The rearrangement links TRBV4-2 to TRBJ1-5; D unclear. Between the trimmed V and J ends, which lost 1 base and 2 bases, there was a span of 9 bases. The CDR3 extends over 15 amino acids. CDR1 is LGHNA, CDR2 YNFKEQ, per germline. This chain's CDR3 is CASSQAPAGNQPQHF. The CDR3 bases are TGTGCCAGCAGCCAAGCCCCAGCCGGCAATCAGCCCCAGCATTTT.

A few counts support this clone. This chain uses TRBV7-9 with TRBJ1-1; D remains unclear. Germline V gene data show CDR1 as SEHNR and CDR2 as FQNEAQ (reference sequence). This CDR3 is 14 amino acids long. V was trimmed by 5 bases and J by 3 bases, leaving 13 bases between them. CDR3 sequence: CASSPRRGYTEAFF. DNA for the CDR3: TGTGCCAGCAGCCCTCGGCGGGGTTACACTGAAGCTTTCTTT.

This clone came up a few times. The CDR3 DNA reads TGTGCCAGTAGTATAAGGGAACCCTACAATGAGCAGTTCTTC. It is translated as CASSIREPYNEQFF. The chain is built from TRBV19 and TRBJ2-1; D is ambiguous. This CDR3 contains 14 residues. Germline CDR1 and CDR2: LNHDA and SQIVND (reference sequence). The V end lost 2 bases, the J end lost 2 bases, and 7 bases lay between the germline ends.

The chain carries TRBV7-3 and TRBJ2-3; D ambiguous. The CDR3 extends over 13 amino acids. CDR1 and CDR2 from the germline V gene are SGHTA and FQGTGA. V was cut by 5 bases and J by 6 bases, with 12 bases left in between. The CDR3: CASSPQGSDTQYF. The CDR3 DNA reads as TGTGCCAGCAGCCCGCAAGGTTCGGATACGCAGTATTTT.

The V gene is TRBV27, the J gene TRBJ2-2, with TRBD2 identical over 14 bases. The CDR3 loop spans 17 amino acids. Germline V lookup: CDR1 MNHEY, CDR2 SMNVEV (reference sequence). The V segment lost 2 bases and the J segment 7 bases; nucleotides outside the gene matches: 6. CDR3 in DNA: TGTGCCAGCAGTTTACGACTAGCGGGGGGGCTGGGCGGGGAGCTGTTTTTT. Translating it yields CASSLRLAGGLGGELFF.

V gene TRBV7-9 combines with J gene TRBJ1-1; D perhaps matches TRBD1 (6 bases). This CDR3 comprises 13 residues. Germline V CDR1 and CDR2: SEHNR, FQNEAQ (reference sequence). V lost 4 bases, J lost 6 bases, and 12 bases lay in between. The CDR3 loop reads CASSSQGTAEAFF. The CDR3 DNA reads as TGTGCCAGCAGCTCACAGGGTACCGCTGAAGCTTTCTTT. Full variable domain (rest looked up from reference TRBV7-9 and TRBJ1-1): DTGVSQNPRHKITKRGQNVTFRCDPISEHNRLYWYRQTLGQGPEFLTYFQNEAQLEKSRLLSDRFSAERPKGSFSTLEIQRTEQGDSAMYLCASSSQGTAEAFFGQGTRLTVV.

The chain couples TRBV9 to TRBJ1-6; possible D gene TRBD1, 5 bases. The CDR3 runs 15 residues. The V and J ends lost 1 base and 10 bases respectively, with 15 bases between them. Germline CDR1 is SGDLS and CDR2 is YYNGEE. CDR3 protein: CASSVNGGGGSPLHF. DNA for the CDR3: TGTGCCAGCAGCGTAAACGGGGGGGGAGGGTCACCCCTCCACTTT.

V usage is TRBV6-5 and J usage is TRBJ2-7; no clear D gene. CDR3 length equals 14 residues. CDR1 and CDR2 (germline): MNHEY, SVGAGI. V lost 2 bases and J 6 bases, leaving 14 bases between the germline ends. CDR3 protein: CASSYTHTPIEQYF. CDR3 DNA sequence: TGTGCCAGCAGTTACACCCACACGCCAATCGAGCAGTACTTC.